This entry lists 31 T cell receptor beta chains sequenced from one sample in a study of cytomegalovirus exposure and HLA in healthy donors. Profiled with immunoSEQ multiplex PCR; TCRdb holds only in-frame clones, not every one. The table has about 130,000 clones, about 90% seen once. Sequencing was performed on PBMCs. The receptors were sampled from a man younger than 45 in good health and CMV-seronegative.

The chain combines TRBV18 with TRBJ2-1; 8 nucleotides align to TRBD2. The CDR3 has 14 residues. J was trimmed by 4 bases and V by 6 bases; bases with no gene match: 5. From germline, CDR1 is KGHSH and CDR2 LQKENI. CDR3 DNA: TGTGCCAGCTCCCCCTCGGGGGGGTACAATGAGCAGTTCTTC. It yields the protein CASSPSGGYNEQFF.

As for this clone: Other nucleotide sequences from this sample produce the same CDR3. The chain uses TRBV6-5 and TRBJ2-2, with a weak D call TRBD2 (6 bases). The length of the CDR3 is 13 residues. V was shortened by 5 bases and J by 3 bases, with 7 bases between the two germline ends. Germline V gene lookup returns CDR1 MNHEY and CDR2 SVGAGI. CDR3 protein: CASSRGDTGELFF. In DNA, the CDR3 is TGTGCCAGCAGTCGCGGGGACACCGGGGAGCTGTTTTTT.

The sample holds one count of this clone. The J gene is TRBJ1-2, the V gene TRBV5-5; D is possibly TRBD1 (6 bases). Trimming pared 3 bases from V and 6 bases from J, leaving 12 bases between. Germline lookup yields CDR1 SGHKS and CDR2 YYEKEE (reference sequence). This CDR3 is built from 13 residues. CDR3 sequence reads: CASSSQGFDGYTF. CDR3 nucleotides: TGTGCCAGCAGCTCACAGGGCTTCGATGGCTACACCTTC.

The CDR3 region is CASSQPSGQIYNEQFF. The CDR3 DNA sequence: TGCGCCAGCAGCCAACCATCGGGACAAATTTACAATGAGCAGTTCTTC. The chain carries TRBV4-1 and TRBJ2-1, with TRBD1 as a possible D gene (6 bases). Germline V gene data show CDR1 as MGHRA and CDR2 as YSYEKL. With 2 bases removed from V and 4 bases from J, the gap between germline ends came to 15 bases. This CDR3 region has 16 residues.

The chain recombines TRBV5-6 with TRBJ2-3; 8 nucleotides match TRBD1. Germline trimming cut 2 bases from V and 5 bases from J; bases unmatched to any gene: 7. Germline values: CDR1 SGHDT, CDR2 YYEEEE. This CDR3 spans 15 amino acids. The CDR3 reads CASSLDRGQKDTQYF. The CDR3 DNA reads TGTGCCAGCAGCTTAGACAGGGGTCAGAAAGATACGCAGTATTTT.

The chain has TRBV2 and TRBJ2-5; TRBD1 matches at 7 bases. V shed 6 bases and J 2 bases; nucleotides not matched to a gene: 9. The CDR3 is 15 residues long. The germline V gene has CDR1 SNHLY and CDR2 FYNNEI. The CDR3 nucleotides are TGTGCCAGCAGACCCTCGGACAGGCTGCAAGAGACCCAGTACTTC. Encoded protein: CASRPSDRLQETQYF.

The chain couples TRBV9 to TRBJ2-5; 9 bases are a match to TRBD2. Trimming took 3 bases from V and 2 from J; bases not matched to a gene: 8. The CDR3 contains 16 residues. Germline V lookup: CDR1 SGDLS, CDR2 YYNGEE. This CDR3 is CASSGEGTSSQETQYF. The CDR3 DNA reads TGTGCCAGCAGCGGAGAAGGGACTAGCAGTCAAGAGACCCAGTACTTC.

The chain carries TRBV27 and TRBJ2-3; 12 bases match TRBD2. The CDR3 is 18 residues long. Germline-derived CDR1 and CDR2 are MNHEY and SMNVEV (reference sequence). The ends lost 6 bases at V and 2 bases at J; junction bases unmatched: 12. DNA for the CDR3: TGTGCCAGCAGACTAGCGGGAGGAGGCCATCGACACACAGATACGCAGTATTTT. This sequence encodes CASRLAGGGHRHTDTQYF.

Written as DNA, the CDR3 is TGTGCCAGCAGCACCTTCGTGGAGACCTACGAGCAGTACTTC. Its translation: CASSTFVETYEQYF. The gene calls are TRBV5-8 and TRBJ2-7, with D unresolved. Trimming stripped 4 bases from V and 2 bases from J, with 13 bases between. Germline values: CDR1 SGHTS, CDR2 YDEGEE. This CDR3 is 14 amino acids long.

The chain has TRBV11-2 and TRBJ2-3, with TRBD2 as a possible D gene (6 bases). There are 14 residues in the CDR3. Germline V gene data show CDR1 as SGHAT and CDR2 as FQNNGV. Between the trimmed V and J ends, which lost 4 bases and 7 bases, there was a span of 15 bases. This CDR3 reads CASSSVNLANTQYF. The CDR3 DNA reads TGTGCCAGCAGCTCCGTTAACCTAGCGAATACGCAGTATTTT.

CDR3 loop: CASSLEQSYEQYF. The DNA of the CDR3 is TGCGCCAGCAGCTTGGAACAGTCCTACGAGCAGTACTTC. V gene TRBV5-1 combines with J gene TRBJ2-7, with unresolved D. Trimming took off 0 bases at V and 1 base at J, with 5 bases between the two ends. This CDR3 contains 13 residues. From germline, CDR1 is SGHRS and CDR2 YFSETQ. Full variable domain (outside the CDR3, taken from reference TRBV5-1 and TRBJ2-7): KAGVTQTPRYLIKTRGQQVTLSCSPISGHRSVSWYQQTPGQGLQFLFEYFSETQRNKGNFPGRFSGRQFSNSRSEMNVSTLELGDSALYLCASSLEQSYEQYFGPGTRLTVT.

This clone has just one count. In nucleotides, the CDR3 is TGTGCCAGCAGCTTAGGTCCCAGGGCGGGAGGCCGGAACGAGCAGTTCTTC. Protein: CASSLGPRAGGRNEQFF. The rearrangement uses TRBV7-7 and TRBJ2-1, with 8 nucleotides matching TRBD2. In germline, CDR1 is SSHAT, CDR2 FNYEAQ (reference sequence). Trimming cost V 1 base and J 10 bases; bases outside gene matches: 15. The CDR3 spans 17 residues.

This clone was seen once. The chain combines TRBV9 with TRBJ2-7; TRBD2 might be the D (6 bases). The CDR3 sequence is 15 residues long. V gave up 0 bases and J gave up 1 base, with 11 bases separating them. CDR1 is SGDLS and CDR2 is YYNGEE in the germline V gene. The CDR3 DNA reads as TGTGCCAGCAGCGTAGAACCCGGGAGATCCTACGAGCAGTACTTC. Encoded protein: CASSVEPGRSYEQYF.

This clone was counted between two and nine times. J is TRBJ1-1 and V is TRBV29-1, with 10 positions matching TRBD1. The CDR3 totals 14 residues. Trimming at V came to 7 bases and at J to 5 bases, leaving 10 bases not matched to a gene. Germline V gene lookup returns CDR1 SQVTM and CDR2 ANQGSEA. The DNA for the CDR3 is TGCAGCGCGACTCGACAGGGGGCGAGGACTGAAGCTTTCTTT. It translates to CSATRQGARTEAFF.

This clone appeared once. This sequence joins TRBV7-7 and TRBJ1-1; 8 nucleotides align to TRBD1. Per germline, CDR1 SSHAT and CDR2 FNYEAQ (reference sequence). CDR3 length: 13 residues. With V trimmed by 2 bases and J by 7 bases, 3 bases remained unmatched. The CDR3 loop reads CASSLHRGSEAFF. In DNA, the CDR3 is TGTGCCAGCAGCTTACACAGGGGGAGTGAAGCTTTCTTT.

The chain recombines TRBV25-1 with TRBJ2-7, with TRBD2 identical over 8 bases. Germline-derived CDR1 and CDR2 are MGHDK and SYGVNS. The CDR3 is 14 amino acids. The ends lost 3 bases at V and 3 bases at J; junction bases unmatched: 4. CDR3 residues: CASSESGSFYEQYF. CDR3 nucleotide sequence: TGTGCCAGCAGTGAGAGCGGGAGTTTCTACGAGCAGTACTTC.

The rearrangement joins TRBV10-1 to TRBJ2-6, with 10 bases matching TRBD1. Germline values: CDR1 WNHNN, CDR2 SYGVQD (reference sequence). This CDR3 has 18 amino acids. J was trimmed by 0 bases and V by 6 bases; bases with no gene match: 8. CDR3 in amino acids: CASSEDRGPRSGANVLTF. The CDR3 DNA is TGCGCCAGCAGCGAAGACAGGGGGCCCCGCTCTGGGGCCAACGTCCTGACTTTC.

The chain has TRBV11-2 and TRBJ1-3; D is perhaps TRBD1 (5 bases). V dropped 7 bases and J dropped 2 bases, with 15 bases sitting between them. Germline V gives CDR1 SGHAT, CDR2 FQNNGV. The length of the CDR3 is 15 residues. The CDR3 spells CASTNNGGPGNTIYF. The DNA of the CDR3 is TGTGCCAGCACCAACAACGGGGGTCCTGGAAACACCATATATTTT.

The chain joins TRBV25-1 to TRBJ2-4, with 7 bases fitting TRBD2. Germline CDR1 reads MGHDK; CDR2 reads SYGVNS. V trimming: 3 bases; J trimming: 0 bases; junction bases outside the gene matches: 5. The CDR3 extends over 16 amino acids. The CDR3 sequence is CASSESVAGAKNIQYF. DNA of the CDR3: TGTGCCAGCAGTGAGTCAGTAGCGGGAGCCAAAAACATTCAGTACTTC.

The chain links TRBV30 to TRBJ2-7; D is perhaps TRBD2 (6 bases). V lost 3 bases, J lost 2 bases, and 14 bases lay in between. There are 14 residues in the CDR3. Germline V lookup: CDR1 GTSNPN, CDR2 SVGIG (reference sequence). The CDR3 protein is CAWRFGGPPYEQYF. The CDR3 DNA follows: TGTGCCTGGAGATTCGGAGGGCCCCCCTACGAGCAGTACTTC.

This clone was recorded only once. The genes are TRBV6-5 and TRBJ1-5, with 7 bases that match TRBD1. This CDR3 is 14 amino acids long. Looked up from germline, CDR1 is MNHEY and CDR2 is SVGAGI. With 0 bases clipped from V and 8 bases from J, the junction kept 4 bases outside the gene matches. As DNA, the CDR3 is TGTGCCAGCAGTTACTCCCAGGGGGAGAAGCCCCAGCATTTT. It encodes CASSYSQGEKPQHF.

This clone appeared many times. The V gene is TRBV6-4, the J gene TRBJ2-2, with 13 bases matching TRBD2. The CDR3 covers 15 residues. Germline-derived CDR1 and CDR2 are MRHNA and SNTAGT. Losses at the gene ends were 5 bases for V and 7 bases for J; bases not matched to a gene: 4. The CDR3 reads CASSRTSGSYGELFF. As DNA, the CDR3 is TGTGCCAGCAGTCGGACTAGCGGGAGCTACGGGGAGCTGTTTTTT.

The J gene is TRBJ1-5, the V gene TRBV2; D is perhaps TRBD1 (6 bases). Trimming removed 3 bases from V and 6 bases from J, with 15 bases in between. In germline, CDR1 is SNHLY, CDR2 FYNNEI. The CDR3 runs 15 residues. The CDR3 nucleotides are TGTGCCAGCAGTGAGGGGGCACAGGTAGGTCAGCCCCAGCATTTT. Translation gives CASSEGAQVGQPQHF.

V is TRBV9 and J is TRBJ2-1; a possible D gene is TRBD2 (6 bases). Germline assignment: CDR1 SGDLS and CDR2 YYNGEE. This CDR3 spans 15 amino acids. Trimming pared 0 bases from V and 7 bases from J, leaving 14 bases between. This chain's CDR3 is CASSVETGVGNEQFF. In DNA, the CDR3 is TGTGCCAGCAGCGTAGAAACGGGAGTAGGGAATGAGCAGTTCTTC. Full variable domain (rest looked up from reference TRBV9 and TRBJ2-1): DSGVTQTPKHLITATGQRVTLRCSPRSGDLSVYWYQQSLDQGLQFLIQYYNGEERAKGNILERFSAQQFPDLHSELNLSSLELGDSALYFCASSVETGVGNEQFFGPGTRLTVL.

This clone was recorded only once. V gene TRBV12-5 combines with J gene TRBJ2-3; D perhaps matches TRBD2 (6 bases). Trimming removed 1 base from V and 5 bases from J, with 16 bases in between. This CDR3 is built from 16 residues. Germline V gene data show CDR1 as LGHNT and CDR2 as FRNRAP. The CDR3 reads CASGLGPGLVKDTQYF. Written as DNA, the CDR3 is TGTGCTAGTGGTTTGGGCCCGGGACTGGTTAAAGATACGCAGTATTTT.

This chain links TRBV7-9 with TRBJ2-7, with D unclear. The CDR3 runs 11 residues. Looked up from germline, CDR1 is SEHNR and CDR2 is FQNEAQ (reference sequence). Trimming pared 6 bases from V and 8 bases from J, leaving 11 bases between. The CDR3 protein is CASRAQQKQYF. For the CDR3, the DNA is TGTGCCAGCAGAGCTCAACAGAAGCAGTACTTC.

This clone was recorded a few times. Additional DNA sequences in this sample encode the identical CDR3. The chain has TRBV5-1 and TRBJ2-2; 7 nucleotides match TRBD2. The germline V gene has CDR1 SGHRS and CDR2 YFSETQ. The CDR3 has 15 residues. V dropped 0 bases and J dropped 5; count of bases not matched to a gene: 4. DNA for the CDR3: TGCGCCAGCAGCTTGGTTGCGGGAGCTACCGGGGAGCTGTTTTTT. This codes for CASSLVAGATGELFF.

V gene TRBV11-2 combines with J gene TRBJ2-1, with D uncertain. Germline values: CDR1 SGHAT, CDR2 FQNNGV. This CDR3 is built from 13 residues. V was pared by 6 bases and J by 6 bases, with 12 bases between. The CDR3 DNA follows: TGTGCCAGCAGTTACTTTTCGGTCAATGAGCAGTTCTTC. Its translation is CASSYFSVNEQFF.

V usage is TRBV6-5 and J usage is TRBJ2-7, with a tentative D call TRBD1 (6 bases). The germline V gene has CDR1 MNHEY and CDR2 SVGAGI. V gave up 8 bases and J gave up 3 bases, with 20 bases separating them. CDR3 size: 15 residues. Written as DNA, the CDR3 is TGTGCCAGCGGATTACCGGGACAAATTATCTACGAGCAGTACTTC. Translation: CASGLPGQIIYEQYF.

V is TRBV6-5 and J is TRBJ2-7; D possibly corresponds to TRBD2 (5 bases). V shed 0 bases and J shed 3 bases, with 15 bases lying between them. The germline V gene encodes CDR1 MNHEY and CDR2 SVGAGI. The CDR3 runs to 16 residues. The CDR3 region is CASSYSRTGSVYEQYF. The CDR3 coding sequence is TGTGCCAGCAGTTACTCGCGGACGGGGAGTGTCTACGAGCAGTACTTC.

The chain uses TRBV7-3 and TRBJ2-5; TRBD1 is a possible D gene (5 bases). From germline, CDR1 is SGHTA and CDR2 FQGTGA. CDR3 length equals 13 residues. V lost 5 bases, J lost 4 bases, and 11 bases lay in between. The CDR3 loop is CASSTGAGETQYF. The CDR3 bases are TGTGCCAGCAGCACAGGTGCAGGAGAGACCCAGTACTTC.